One sample yielded the 13 T cell receptor beta chains listed below, sequenced in a study of CD8 T cells in ankylosing spondylitis. The study, taken as a whole, reports: Made up of 7 to 9 highly homologous variants, a TCR beta motif appeared characteristic of ankylosing spondylitis blood.

Each CDR3 protein gets one entry after TCRdb re-called the 5' RACE reads with MiXCR. The sample includes under 450,000 distinct CDR3 sequences, over 15% of them seen just once. No cognate antigen is known for these TCRs. The sequenced sample consisted of blood, either unsorted or a sorted T cell fraction (not recorded which). Receptors originate from a male donor with ankylosing spondylitis.

This clonotype has only a few counts. The V and J genes are TRBV5-1 and TRBJ2-3; 11 bases line up with TRBD2. Germline values: CDR1 SGHRS, CDR2 YFSETQ. J lost 4 bases, V lost 4 bases, and 14 bases had no gene match. CDR3 size: 18 residues. Written as DNA, the CDR3 is TGCGCCAGCAGCAATCCGGGACTAGCGGCTCGGGGGGCAGATACGCAGTATTTT. It translates to CASSNPGLAARGADTQYF. Complete variable domain (other parts from reference TRBV5-1 and TRBJ2-3): KAGVTQTPRYLIKTRGQQVTLSCSPISGHRSVSWYQQTPGQGLQFLFEYFSETQRNKGNFPGRFSGRQFSNSRSEMNVSTLELGDSALYLCASSNPGLAARGADTQYFGPGTRLTVL.

The chain employs TRBV5-1 and TRBJ1-3; 8 positions agree with TRBD1. V shed 4 bases, J shed 11 bases, and the junction held 14 bases outside the gene matches. Germline CDR1 SGHRS, CDR2 YFSETQ. The CDR3 is 15 amino acids. This chain's CDR3 is CASSAEGQAHRAIYF. CDR3 nucleotides: TGCGCCAGCAGCGCGGAGGGACAGGCCCACCGTGCCATATATTTT.

This clonotype was counted at least ten times. The chain is built from TRBV2 and TRBJ1-1; weak D call: TRBD1 (6 bases). The CDR3 runs 15 residues. V lost 1 base and J 8 bases, leaving 17 bases between the germline ends. Looked up from germline, CDR1 is SNHLY and CDR2 is FYNNEI. The CDR3 DNA follows: TGTGCCAGCAGTGAAGAGGGGGTTGCGTTTGGGGAAGCTTTCTTT. The encoded protein is CASSEEGVAFGEAFF.

This clonotype was recorded a few times. This chain uses TRBV20-1 with TRBJ2-1; D remains unclear. CDR3 length: 17 amino acids. Germline assignment: CDR1 DFQATT and CDR2 SNEGSKA (reference sequence). The V and J ends lost 3 bases and 6 bases respectively, with 24 bases between them. As DNA, the CDR3 is TGCAGTGCTAGCCGGAATCCATCCTCCCTCAGTGTCAATGAGCAGTTCTTC. It specifies CSASRNPSSLSVNEQFF.

This clonotype was detected a few times. The chain uses TRBV20-1 and TRBJ1-1; D may be TRBD1 (5 bases). Germline V gene sequence: CDR1 DFQATT, CDR2 SNEGSKA (reference sequence). The germline V and J ends were trimmed by 1 base and 6 bases, with 15 bases remaining between them. The CDR3 consists of 14 residues. The CDR3 region is CSARVFQGNPEAFF. The CDR3 bases are TGCAGTGCTAGAGTATTTCAGGGTAACCCTGAAGCTTTCTTT.

This clonotype was found a few times. This chain connects TRBV11-2 to TRBJ2-5; tentative D call: TRBD1 (10 bases). From germline, CDR1 is SGHAT and CDR2 FQNNGV. The CDR3 sequence is 18 residues long. Trimming took 4 bases from V and 9 from J, leaving 30 bases between them. CDR3 loop: CASSSGTGEKEREEAQYF. The CDR3 region has the DNA TGTGCCAGCAGCTCCGGGACAGGGGAAAAGGAGCGGGAGGAGGCCCAGTACTTC.

This clonotype was detected ten times or more. V gene TRBV6-1 combines with J gene TRBJ2-1; TRBD2 aligns across 7 bases. This CDR3 is built from 14 residues. J was trimmed by 5 bases and V by 5 bases; bases with no gene match: 6. Germline V gene sequence: CDR1 MNHNS, CDR2 SASEGT. The CDR3 DNA is TGTGCCAGCAGTCCGCCGGGACTACACAATGAGCAGTTCTTC. The encoded protein is CASSPPGLHNEQFF.

This clonotype came up many times. The chain has TRBV5-1 and TRBJ2-5; 7 bases match TRBD1. J lost 4 bases, V lost 0 bases, and 3 bases had no gene match. CDR3 length equals 14 residues. The germline gives CDR1 SGHRS, CDR2 YFSETQ. The CDR3, as DNA: TGCGCCAGCAGCTTGGGACAGGGTCTAGAGACCCAGTACTTC. Protein sequence: CASSLGQGLETQYF.

The V gene is TRBV5-1, the J gene TRBJ1-1; D may be TRBD1 (5 bases). V dropped 1 base and J dropped 6 bases, with 16 bases sitting between them. The CDR3 contains 15 residues. Germline lookup yields CDR1 SGHRS and CDR2 YFSETQ. CDR3 residues: CASSLITRGRAEAFF. The CDR3 DNA sequence: TGCGCCAGCAGCTTGATCACAAGGGGTAGGGCTGAAGCTTTCTTT.

This chain joins TRBV20-1 and TRBJ1-1; the D is unclear. Germline CDR1 reads DFQATT; CDR2 reads SNEGSKA (reference sequence). The CDR3 is made up of 13 amino acids. With 3 bases removed from V and 4 bases from J, the gap between germline ends came to 12 bases. The CDR3 loop is CSARSSRVTEAFF. DNA of the CDR3: TGCAGTGCTAGGAGTAGTAGGGTCACTGAAGCTTTCTTT.

CDR3 protein: CSVGPSGGEQYF. CDR3 DNA: TGCAGCGTCGGGCCTTCAGGGGGCGAGCAGTACTTC. This chain uses TRBV29-1 with TRBJ2-7; 7 nucleotides agree with TRBD1. The CDR3 covers 12 residues. In germline, CDR1 is SQVTM, CDR2 ANQGSEA. With 6 bases clipped from V and 6 bases from J, the junction kept 8 bases outside the gene matches.

Ten or more counts support this clonotype. This rearrangement joins TRBV4-1 to TRBJ2-7, with TRBD1 as a possible D gene (6 bases). Deletions cut 1 base from V and 4 bases from J, with 11 bases between. The CDR3 is made up of 14 amino acids. Germline values: CDR1 MGHRA, CDR2 YSYEKL. The CDR3 DNA is TGCGCCAGCAGCCAAGGCGCAGGGGTGTACGAGCAGTACTTC. The encoded protein is CASSQGAGVYEQYF.

The rearrangement joins TRBV5-1 to TRBJ2-2, with D uncertain. From germline, CDR1 is SGHRS and CDR2 YFSETQ. The CDR3 is made up of 16 amino acids. Between the trimmed V and J ends, which lost 0 bases and 0 bases, there was a span of 9 bases. The CDR3 sequence: CASSLVVTSNTGELFF. The CDR3 DNA reads TGCGCCAGCAGCTTGGTAGTCACGTCGAACACCGGGGAGCTGTTTTTT.